Presented here are 9 T cell receptor beta chains from one specimen sequenced in a study of blood T cell repertoires in COVID-19. Method: immunoSEQ multiplex PCR; TCRdb's copy keeps in-frame clones and lacks some. The sample includes about 180,000 clones, roughly nine tenths seen only once; the top ten take around 1.2%. Sequences were obtained from PBMCs or T cells enriched from blood (not recorded which). These receptors all come from a human donor with acute COVID-19. The donor label of this sample is uncertain.

J is TRBJ1-1 and V is TRBV7-8; TRBD1 aligns across 7 bases. CDR1 and CDR2 (germline): SGHVS, FQNEAQ. The CDR3 is 16 residues long. The ends lost 3 bases at V and 1 base at J; junction bases unmatched: 8. CDR3 sequence (DNA): TGTGCCAGCAGCTTGTTAAATAGGGGGCGGAACACTGAAGCTTTCTTT. Its protein is CASSLLNRGRNTEAFF.

This rearrangement joins TRBV6-1 to TRBJ1-4; the match to TRBD1 covers 9 bases. The V and J ends lost 3 bases and 7 bases, in that order; junction bases with no gene match: 6. The germline V gene has CDR1 MNHNS and CDR2 SASEGT. CDR3 length: 15 residues. The DNA of the CDR3 is TGTGCCAGCAGTGATCCGACAGGGGGGACTGAAAAACTGTTTTTT. This sequence encodes CASSDPTGGTEKLFF.

The V call is TRBV15, the J call TRBJ2-1; D gene uncertain. Trimming took off 7 bases at V and 0 bases at J, with 7 bases between the two ends. The CDR3 extends over 13 amino acids. Germline CDR1 reads LNHNV; CDR2 reads YYDKDF (reference sequence). The CDR3 sequence is CATTAVSYNEQFF. The CDR3 DNA follows: TGTGCCACCACTGCGGTCTCCTACAATGAGCAGTTCTTC.

The rearrangement uses TRBV18 and TRBJ2-7; 11 bases match TRBD2. Trimming took 3 bases from V and 1 from J; bases not matched to a gene: 8. In germline, CDR1 is KGHSH, CDR2 LQKENI. This CDR3 contains 17 residues. The CDR3 is CASSPPGLADLSYEQYF. The CDR3 DNA is TGTGCCAGCTCACCTCCGGGACTAGCGGACCTTTCCTACGAGCAGTACTTC.

The chain couples TRBV5-1 to TRBJ2-7, with 9 bases aligning to TRBD1. The germline V gene encodes CDR1 SGHRS and CDR2 YFSETQ. Trimming took 0 bases from V and 1 from J; bases not matched to a gene: 5. The CDR3 sequence is 16 residues long. CDR3 in amino acids: CASSLAGTGRSYEQYF. For the CDR3, the DNA is TGCGCCAGCAGCTTGGCCGGGACAGGGCGGTCCTACGAGCAGTACTTC.

This clone has only a few counts. The rearrangement uses TRBV3-1 (or the pseudogene TRBV3-2) and TRBJ2-1, with D possibly TRBD1 on 5 matching bases. Per germline, CDR1 LGHDT and CDR2 YNNKEL (reference sequence). V lost 8 bases to trimming and J lost 10 bases, with 21 bases between them. This CDR3 has 14 amino acids. The CDR3 nucleotides are TGTGCCAGCGGAGCCGTGACTGCCCACAGGGAGCAGTTCTTC. It specifies CASGAVTAHREQFF.

This chain connects TRBV10-3 to TRBJ1-2, with 9 bases matching TRBD1. The CDR3 is made up of 16 amino acids. Losses at the gene ends were 3 bases for V and 5 bases for J; bases not matched to a gene: 10. Per the germline V gene, CDR1 is ENHRY and CDR2 is SYGVKD. This CDR3 is CAISDIPGGQGYGYTF. CDR3 nucleotide sequence: TGTGCCATCAGTGATATCCCCGGGGGACAGGGTTATGGCTACACCTTC.

The sample holds a few counts of this clone. The CDR3 sequence: CASSLAGGEGETQYF. The CDR3 DNA reads TGTGCCAGCAGCTTAGCTGGAGGGGAAGGAGAGACCCAGTACTTC. The V call is TRBV7-6, the J call TRBJ2-5; possible D gene TRBD2, 6 bases. In germline, CDR1 is SGHVS, CDR2 FNYEAQ. The CDR3 covers 15 residues. Trimming shortened V by 0 bases and J by 4 bases, and 12 bases separated the two germline ends.

The gene calls are TRBV7-2 and TRBJ2-7; D is perhaps TRBD1 (5 bases). CDR1 is SGHTA, CDR2 FQGNSA, per germline. V lost 0 bases and J 3 bases, leaving 9 bases between the germline ends. The CDR3 runs to 14 residues. CDR3 region: CASSLAGVGYEQYF. For the CDR3, the DNA is TGTGCCAGCAGCTTAGCAGGGGTGGGCTACGAGCAGTACTTC.